These T cell receptor beta chains were read from a single sample in a study of blood T cell repertoires in COVID-19. Clones were read by immunoSEQ multiplex PCR, and TCRdb kept only the in-frame ones, dropping some. The sample lists about 160,000 clones; about 92% were seen once. Sequenced: peripheral blood. The receptors were sampled from a man aged 25 to 45 with COVID-19, enrolled during active disease. CDR3s include the opening cysteine and the closing phenylalanine or tryptophan. D genes are given only for firm matches. Some rows have no size entry. The others give once, few or many, or a class for an expanded clone.

-	TRBV6-5	-	TRBJ2-5	CASSYSRETQYF	TGTGCCAGCAGTTACTCTCGAGAGACCCAGTACTTC
-	TRBV9	-	TRBJ1-4	CASSGRGGNEKLFF	TGTGCCAGCAGCGGTAGAGGGGGTAATGAAAAACTGTTTTTT
TRBD2	TRBV9	-	TRBJ2-1	CASSSLAGGYNEQFF	TGTGCCAGCAGCTCACTAGCGGGAGGGTACAATGAGCAGTTCTTC
-	TRBV7-8	once	TRBJ1-2	CASSPYGSGYTF	TGTGCCAGCAGCCCCTACGGTAGTGGCTACACCTTC
TRBD1	TRBV28	-	TRBJ2-2	CASKQGQADTGELFF	TGTGCCAGCAAACAAGGACAGGCCGACACCGGGGAGCTGTTTTTT
TRBD1	TRBV27	-	TRBJ2-7	CASSPSGTGTYEQYF	TGTGCCAGCAGTCCGTCCGGGACAGGGACCTACGAGCAGTACTTC
-	TRBV24-1	-	TRBJ2-4	CATSDSGKLTKNIQYF	TGTGCCACCAGTGATTCAGGGAAATTAACCAAAAACATTCAGTACTTC
-	TRBV7-9	-	TRBJ1-2	CASSPIQGYGYTF	TGTGCCAGCAGCCCTATTCAGGGGTATGGCTACACCTTC
-	TRBV18	-	TRBJ2-5	CASSPLRGTTRGTQYF	TGTGCCAGCTCACCACTTAGGGGGACGACAAGGGGGACCCAGTACTTC
-	TRBV30	-	TRBJ1-5	CAWSVMPGTPQHF	TGTGCCTGGAGTGTAATGCCAGGGACACCCCAGCATTTT
TRBD2	TRBV28	-	TRBJ2-1	CASSPGGNSYNEQFF	TGTGCCAGCAGTCCGGGGGGGAATTCCTACAATGAGCAGTTCTTC
-	TRBV9	once	TRBJ2-7	CASSVVGGHDEQYF	TGTGCCAGCAGCGTAGTTGGGGGACATGACGAGCAGTACTTC
TRBD1	TRBV27	-	TRBJ1-4	CGSAQGPNEKLFF	TGTGGCTCCGCACAGGGGCCTAATGAAAAACTGTTTTTT
TRBD2	TRBV3-1/TRBV3-2	-	TRBJ2-2	CASSLGTSSGELFF	TGTGCCAGCAGCCTCGGGACTAGCTCCGGGGAGCTGTTTTTT
-	TRBV18	-	TRBJ1-2	CASSRVVTEQFYGYTF	TGTGCCAGCTCACGGGTTGTGACAGAGCAGTTCTATGGCTACACCTTC
TRBD2	TRBV24-1	-	TRBJ2-1	CATSPELADPYNEQFF	TGTGCCACCAGTCCAGAACTAGCGGATCCCTACAATGAGCAGTTCTTC
TRBD1	TRBV28	-	TRBJ2-7	CASTPLLGQGWHEQYF	TGTGCCAGCACCCCCCTTCTTGGACAGGGGTGGCACGAGCAGTACTTC
-	TRBV5-1	-	TRBJ2-5	CASSFGGARETQYF	TGCGCCAGCAGCTTCGGAGGGGCGAGGGAGACCCAGTACTTC
-	TRBV6-5	-	TRBJ1-4	CASSYGRGSELEKLFF	TGTGCCAGCAGTTACGGGAGGGGCAGCGAATTGGAAAAACTGTTTTTT
TRBD1	TRBV19	-	TRBJ2-7	CASSIRQGYEQYF	TGTGCCAGTAGTATAAGACAGGGCTACGAGCAGTACTTC
-	TRBV14	-	TRBJ2-2	CASSPRVGGGELFF	TGTGCCAGCAGCCCGAGGGTGGGCGGCGGGGAGCTGTTTTTT
TRBD2	TRBV7-9	-	TRBJ2-3	CASSLPSGRATPTDTQYF	TGTGCCAGCAGCTTACCAAGCGGGAGGGCAACCCCCACAGATACGCAGTATTTT
TRBD1	TRBV6-6	-	TRBJ1-1	CASSPRRTGNTEAFF	TGTGCCAGCAGCCCACGCCGGACAGGGAACACTGAAGCTTTCTTT
-	TRBV7-2	-	TRBJ1-6	CASRPDSSPLHF	TGTGCCAGCAGACCCGACAGTTCACCCCTCCACTTT
TRBD2	TRBV4-2	-	TRBJ2-3	CASSQAQTSGTTDTQYF	TGTGCCAGCAGCCAGGCCCAGACTAGCGGGACCACAGATACGCAGTATTTT
-	TRBV7-3	-	TRBJ2-7	CASSLTRTSYEQYF	TGTGCCAGCAGCTTAACACGGACAAGTTACGAGCAGTACTTC
-	TRBV28	-	TRBJ2-7	CASSLSLSSYEQYF	TGTGCCAGCAGTTTGTCCTTGAGCTCCTACGAGCAGTACTTC
-	TRBV6-6	-	TRBJ1-5	CASSPKGIGNQPQHF	TGTGCCAGCAGTCCCAAGGGGATTGGCAATCAGCCCCAGCATTTT
-	TRBV4-2	-	TRBJ1-2	CASSQVRGGGNYGYTF	TGTGCCAGCAGCCAAGTGCGGGGAGGAGGTAACTATGGCTACACCTTC
TRBD1	TRBV18	-	TRBJ2-5	CASSPPGTGQETQYF	TGTGCCAGCTCACCACCCGGGACAGGACAAGAGACCCAGTACTTC
-	TRBV2	-	TRBJ2-1	CASSQDYSYNEQFF	TGTGCCAGCAGTCAGGACTACTCCTACAATGAGCAGTTCTTC
TRBD1	TRBV5-5	-	TRBJ2-7	CASSLIGQGDYEQYF	TGTGCCAGCAGCTTGATCGGACAGGGGGACTACGAGCAGTACTTC
-	TRBV7-9	-	TRBJ1-1	CASSQTGFEAFF	TGTGCCAGCAGCCAGACAGGTTTTGAAGCTTTCTTT
-	TRBV4-3	-	TRBJ1-1	CASSQDEMGRATEAFF	TGCGCCAGCAGCCAAGATGAGATGGGGAGGGCCACTGAAGCTTTCTTT
TRBD2	TRBV29-1	-	TRBJ2-3	CSVVGLAGRWVSTDTQYF	TGCAGCGTTGTTGGACTAGCGGGACGGTGGGTTAGCACAGATACGCAGTATTTT
TRBD1	TRBV2	-	TRBJ1-5	CASSEGARGPQPQHF	TGTGCCAGCAGTGAAGGTGCCAGGGGGCCTCAGCCCCAGCATTTT
-	TRBV5-1	-	TRBJ2-6	CASSSQPPTGANVLTF	TGCGCCAGCAGCTCACAACCACCAACAGGGGCCAACGTCCTGACTTTC
-	TRBV7-9	-	TRBJ1-4	CASSLTYQGPADNEKLFF	TGTGCCAGCAGCTTAACCTACCAGGGGCCAGCGGACAATGAAAAACTGTTTTTT
TRBD1	TRBV10-3	-	TRBJ2-2	CAISPRQGSGELFF	TGTGCCATCAGTCCCCGACAGGGGTCCGGGGAGCTGTTTTTT
TRBD1	TRBV28	-	TRBJ2-7	CASRPYPQGARYEQYF	TGTGCCAGCAGACCCTACCCTCAGGGGGCAAGGTACGAGCAGTACTTC
TRBD1	TRBV5-1	few	TRBJ2-1	CASSQTGYNEQFF	TGCGCCAGCAGCCAGACAGGGTACAATGAGCAGTTCTTC
TRBD1	TRBV12-5	-	TRBJ2-3	CASGPPPGQGPTDTQYF	TGTGCTAGTGGTCCCCCCCCGGGACAGGGGCCCACAGATACGCAGTATTTT
-	TRBV5-6	few	TRBJ1-5	CASSRFSNSLQGPQHF	TGTGCCAGCAGCCGCTTCTCAAATTCACTCCAGGGGCCCCAGCATTTT
TRBD1	TRBV7-3	-	TRBJ2-2	CASSQDRARGELFF	TGTGCCAGCAGCCAAGACAGGGCGAGGGGGGAGCTGTTTTTT
-	TRBV21-1	-	TRBJ2-2	CASTGGEREGETGELFF	TGTGCCAGCACCGGTGGCGAAAGGGAGGGGGAGACCGGGGAGCTGTTTTTT
TRBD1	TRBV5-1	-	TRBJ2-1	CASSLDRGHEQFF	TGCGCCAGCAGCTTGGACAGGGGACATGAGCAGTTCTTC
-	TRBV3-1/TRBV3-2	-	TRBJ1-6	CASSQVADYSPLHF	TGTGCCAGCAGCCAGGTGGCAGATTATTCACCCCTCCACTTT
-	TRBV19	-	TRBJ1-2	CASSDVGGSYGYTF	TGTGCCAGTAGCGATGTAGGGGGTAGCTATGGCTACACCTTC
-	TRBV18	-	TRBJ2-3	CASSPTGSTDTQYF	TGTGCCAGCTCACCAACGGGGAGCACAGATACGCAGTATTTT
TRBD2	TRBV7-2	-	TRBJ2-7	CASSLGLAGTYEQYF	TGTGCCAGCAGCTTAGGTCTAGCGGGGACCTACGAGCAGTACTTC
-	TRBV6-2/TRBV6-3	-	TRBJ2-5	CASSYQELETQYF	TGTGCCAGCAGTTACCAGGAACTAGAGACCCAGTACTTC
TRBD2	TRBV7-9	-	TRBJ2-1	CASMREGNEQFF	TGTGCCAGCATGCGGGAGGGGAATGAGCAGTTCTTC
-	TRBV9	-	TRBJ1-2	CASTGGIGAYGYTF	TGTGCCAGCACCGGCGGGATAGGGGCCTATGGCTACACCTTC
-	TRBV19	few	TRBJ1-2	CASSTYRARGGRNYGYTF	TGTGCCAGTAGTACCTACAGGGCGCGAGGAGGACGGAACTATGGCTACACCTTC
TRBD1	TRBV24-1	-	TRBJ2-3	CATSSRNRDRETDTQYF	TGTGCCACCAGCAGCCGGAACCGGGACAGGGAAACAGATACGCAGTATTTT
TRBD2	TRBV11-2	-	TRBJ2-1	CASSYRLAGGYNEQFF	TGTGCCAGCAGCTACCGACTAGCGGGAGGCTACAATGAGCAGTTCTTC
-	TRBV6-5	-	TRBJ1-2	CASMEGRAHF	TGTGCCAGCATGGAGGGCAGGGCACACTTC
-	TRBV7-3	-	TRBJ2-5	CASSLGTGVETQYF	TGTGCCAGCAGCTTAGGAACAGGTGTAGAGACCCAGTACTTC
TRBD1	TRBV9	-	TRBJ2-7	CASSGTGFPYEQYF	TGTGCCAGCAGCGGGACAGGGTTCCCCTACGAGCAGTACTTC